This entry lists 24 T cell receptor beta chains sequenced from one sample in a study of cytomegalovirus exposure and HLA in healthy donors. PCR used 60 Vbeta primers and 13 Jbeta primers. Clones were read by immunoSEQ multiplex PCR, and TCRdb kept only the in-frame ones, dropping some. This sample contains approximately 190,000 clones. Sample: PBMCs. The origin of the receptors is a man aged 30-40 years in good health and CMV-seronegative.

The chain joins TRBV2 to TRBJ2-7; TRBD1 is a possible D gene (6 bases). The CDR3 covers 14 residues. CDR1 and CDR2 from the germline V gene are SNHLY and FYNNEI. Deletions cut 6 bases from V and 5 bases from J, with 17 bases between. The CDR3 DNA reads as TGTGCCAGCAGGAGAATACAGGGACCCCACGAGCAGTACTTC. This codes for CASRRIQGPHEQYF.

This chain uses TRBV7-9 with TRBJ1-6; perhaps TRBD1 as D (6 bases). Germline CDR1 and CDR2: SEHNR and FQNEAQ (reference sequence). Trimming took off 1 base at V and 6 bases at J, with 7 bases between the two ends. CDR3 length equals 14 residues. CDR3 protein: CASSLVGGNSPLHF. The CDR3 DNA is TGTGCCAGCAGCTTAGTAGGGGGTAATTCACCCCTCCACTTT.

The rearrangement links TRBV6-7 to TRBJ2-7; TRBD1 matches at 8 bases. TRBV6-7 falls under the ORF class, with uncertain function. V trimming: 0 bases; J trimming: 0 bases; junction bases outside the gene matches: 13. There are 19 residues in the CDR3. The CDR3 spells CASSYSGTGLGIVSYEQYF. The CDR3 DNA reads TGTGCCAGCAGTTACTCGGGGACAGGTCTGGGGATCGTCTCCTACGAGCAGTACTTC.

The genes are TRBV29-1 and TRBJ1-4; TRBD1 might be the D (6 bases). Trimming took 5 bases from V and 8 from J, leaving 15 bases between them. This CDR3 spans 13 amino acids. Germline V lookup: CDR1 SQVTM, CDR2 ANQGSEA. CDR3 protein: CSVQQGFGEKLFF. The CDR3 coding sequence is TGCAGCGTTCAGCAGGGGTTTGGGGAAAAACTGTTTTTT.

The V gene is TRBV4-2, the J gene TRBJ2-5; TRBD2 matches 11 bases. The trim removed 0 bases at V and 5 bases at J, leaving 8 bases unmatched. The CDR3 is 17 amino acids. Germline assignment: CDR1 LGHNA and CDR2 YNFKEQ. This CDR3 reads CASSQDRGLAERETQYF. CDR3 DNA: TGTGCCAGCAGCCAAGACAGGGGACTAGCGGAGAGGGAGACCCAGTACTTC.

V is TRBV2 and J is TRBJ2-1; D is possibly TRBD1 (7 bases). Trimming stripped 11 bases from V and 3 bases from J, with 11 bases between. Looked up from germline, CDR1 is SNHLY and CDR2 is FYNNEI. The CDR3 runs to 12 residues. The CDR3 sequence is CASQGGYNEQFF. The CDR3 bases are TGTGCCTCCCAGGGGGGCTACAATGAGCAGTTCTTC.

The V and J genes are TRBV18 and TRBJ1-2; 10 bases map to TRBD1. V shed 2 bases, J shed 2 bases, and the junction held 14 bases outside the gene matches. The CDR3 runs to 19 residues. Per germline, CDR1 KGHSH and CDR2 LQKENI. For the CDR3, the DNA is TGTGCCAGCTCACCATATTCCGTCGGGACAGGGGCAACAAACTATGGCTACACCTTC. This codes for CASSPYSVGTGATNYGYTF.

J is TRBJ2-7 and V is TRBV11-3; tentatively, D is TRBD1 (6 bases). Germline V gene lookup returns CDR1 SGHNT and CDR2 YENEEA. The CDR3 is 12 amino acids. The germline V and J ends were trimmed by 6 bases and 7 bases, with 13 bases remaining between them. The CDR3 is CASSSGVAEQYF. DNA of the CDR3: TGTGCCAGCAGTTCAGGGGTGGCGGAGCAGTACTTC.

The CDR3 here is CASSLGPGLGYTF. The CDR3 nucleotides read TGCGCCAGCAGCTTGGGTCCAGGGCTTGGCTACACCTTC. The rearrangement links TRBV5-1 to TRBJ1-2; a weak D match, TRBD1 (5 bases). V was trimmed by 0 bases and J by 7 bases, leaving 10 bases between them. Looked up from germline, CDR1 is SGHRS and CDR2 is YFSETQ. This CDR3 region has 13 residues. The variable domain in full, completed from reference TRBV5-1 and TRBJ1-2, reads KAGVTQTPRYLIKTRGQQVTLSCSPISGHRSVSWYQQTPGQGLQFLFEYFSETQRNKGNFPGRFSGRQFSNSRSEMNVSTLELGDSALYLCASSLGPGLGYTFGSGTRLTVV.

The rearrangement joins TRBV5-1 to TRBJ1-1, with no clear D. Germline loops: CDR1 SGHRS, CDR2 YFSETQ. The CDR3 is 13 amino acids. V lost 0 bases, J lost 5 bases, and 8 bases lay in between. The CDR3 DNA reads as TGCGCCAGCAGCTTGGCCGGTAAGACTGAAGCTTTCTTT. It is translated as CASSLAGKTEAFF.

This chain links TRBV6-6 with TRBJ2-7; the match to TRBD1 covers 7 bases. V trimming: 6 bases; J trimming: 0 bases; junction bases outside the gene matches: 11. Looked up from germline, CDR1 is MNHNY and CDR2 is SVGAGI (reference sequence). The CDR3 sequence is 16 residues long. The CDR3 region has the DNA TGTGCCAGCAGGTTCACCCCACAGGGGAGCTCCTACGAGCAGTACTTC. Encoded protein: CASRFTPQGSSYEQYF.

The gene calls are TRBV28 and TRBJ1-4; 11 bases agree with TRBD1. With 4 bases clipped from V and 6 bases from J, the junction kept 4 bases outside the gene matches. The CDR3 is 15 residues long. Germline V lookup: CDR1 MDHEN, CDR2 SYDVKM. The chain's CDR3 is CASSSPGQGDEKLFF. The CDR3 nucleotides are TGTGCCAGCAGTTCACCGGGACAGGGGGATGAAAAACTGTTTTTT.

The chain is built from TRBV27 and TRBJ2-7; 7 positions match TRBD1. V shed 4 bases and J 3 bases; nucleotides not matched to a gene: 6. Germline loops: CDR1 MNHEY, CDR2 SMNVEV (reference sequence). This CDR3 region has 14 residues. CDR3: CASSYRGRNYEQYF. In nucleotides, the CDR3 is TGTGCCAGCAGTTACAGGGGCCGCAACTACGAGCAGTACTTC.

V is TRBV7-2 and J is TRBJ1-2, with D perhaps TRBD1 (6 bases). V was pared by 7 bases and J by 5 bases, with 17 bases between. Germline loops: CDR1 SGHTA, CDR2 FQGNSA. There are 14 residues in the CDR3. In DNA, the CDR3 is TGTGCCAGCATCACAGGGAACCTACGATATGGCTACACCTTC. Protein product: CASITGNLRYGYTF.

The rearrangement joins TRBV5-1 to TRBJ2-3; 13 bases are shared with TRBD2. The J segment lost 0 bases and the V segment lost 4 bases, leaving 2 bases of the junction unmatched. Germline CDR1 is SGHRS and CDR2 is YFSETQ. This CDR3 has 16 amino acids. CDR3: CASSLGLAGSTDTQYF. Written as DNA, the CDR3 is TGCGCCAGCAGCCTGGGACTAGCGGGGAGCACAGATACGCAGTATTTT. Full variable domain (rest looked up from reference TRBV5-1 and TRBJ2-3): KAGVTQTPRYLIKTRGQQVTLSCSPISGHRSVSWYQQTPGQGLQFLFEYFSETQRNKGNFPGRFSGRQFSNSRSEMNVSTLELGDSALYLCASSLGLAGSTDTQYFGPGTRLTVL.

CDR3 sequence: CASSSWEMTGLNEQFF. In DNA form, the CDR3 reads TGTGCCAGCAGCTCCTGGGAGATGACAGGGCTAAATGAGCAGTTCTTC. The chain is built from TRBV7-6 and TRBJ2-1, with 7 bases matching TRBD1. CDR3 size: 16 residues. Germline-derived CDR1 and CDR2 are SGHVS and FNYEAQ. With 4 bases clipped from V and 7 bases from J, the junction kept 13 bases outside the gene matches.

This chain connects TRBV5-5 to TRBJ1-5, with TRBD1 as a possible D gene (6 bases). This CDR3 has 15 amino acids. Deletions cut 1 base from V and 7 bases from J, with 15 bases between. Germline CDR1 and CDR2: SGHKS and YYEKEE (reference sequence). This CDR3 is CASSLLGGGSQPQHF. The CDR3 DNA is TGTGCCAGCAGCTTGCTAGGGGGGGGTAGCCAGCCCCAGCATTTT.

The chain recombines TRBV2 with TRBJ2-1; 12 nucleotides match TRBD1. This CDR3 has 15 residues. Germline CDR1 reads SNHLY; CDR2 reads FYNNEI. V gave up 4 bases and J gave up 7 bases; unmatched junction bases: 5. In nucleotides, the CDR3 is TGTGCCAGCAGTGGAGGGACAGGGGGCGTAAATGAGCAGTTCTTC. Translated, it gives CASSGGTGGVNEQFF.

The chain recombines TRBV9 with TRBJ2-1; no firm D call. Germline lookup yields CDR1 SGDLS and CDR2 YYNGEE. With 2 bases removed from V and 7 bases from J, the gap between germline ends came to 7 bases. The CDR3 loop spans 12 amino acids. Here the CDR3 DNA reads TGTGCCAGCAGCGTTGGCAGGAATGAGCAGTTCTTC. Translated: CASSVGRNEQFF. The variable domain in full, completed from reference TRBV9 and TRBJ2-1, reads DSGVTQTPKHLITATGQRVTLRCSPRSGDLSVYWYQQSLDQGLQFLIQYYNGEERAKGNILERFSAQQFPDLHSELNLSSLELGDSALYFCASSVGRNEQFFGPGTRLTVL.

The CDR3 region is CASSQGQADNSPLHF. The DNA of the CDR3 is TGCGCCAGCAGCCAAGGACAGGCCGATAATTCACCCCTCCACTTT. The V call is TRBV4-1, the J call TRBJ1-6; the D gene is possibly TRBD1 (6 bases). The CDR3 consists of 15 residues. V lost 1 base and J lost 5, with 9 bases in between. Germline assignment: CDR1 MGHRA and CDR2 YSYEKL.

The genes are TRBV18 and TRBJ2-3; 7 bases match TRBD1. The J segment lost 0 bases and the V segment lost 3 bases, leaving 3 bases of the junction unmatched. The CDR3 consists of 15 residues. Per the germline V gene, CDR1 is KGHSH and CDR2 is LQKENI. The CDR3 bases are TGTGCCAGCTCACCCGGGACAGCTAGCACAGATACGCAGTATTTT. It encodes CASSPGTASTDTQYF.

DNA of the CDR3: TGCGCCAGCAGTTTGACAGGGACAGACCCCGGGGAGCTGTTTTTT. This codes for CASSLTGTDPGELFF. V usage is TRBV5-1 and J usage is TRBJ2-2, with 7 bases identical to TRBD1. J gave up 6 bases and V 5 bases, and 10 bases lay outside the gene matches. CDR3 length: 15 amino acids. From germline, CDR1 is SGHRS and CDR2 YFSETQ.

This rearrangement joins TRBV5-6 to TRBJ1-1; D is unclear. V was clipped by 0 bases and J by 3 bases, with 24 bases between them. The CDR3 is made up of 19 amino acids. Germline V gene sequence: CDR1 SGHDT, CDR2 YYEEEE. The chain's CDR3 is CASSLGQAEPLFVYTEAFF. In DNA, the CDR3 is TGTGCCAGCAGCTTGGGGCAGGCCGAACCATTGTTTGTGTACACTGAAGCTTTCTTT.

The gene calls are TRBV5-1 and TRBJ2-7; D remains unclear. This CDR3 is built from 13 residues. Germline values: CDR1 SGHRS, CDR2 YFSETQ. V was clipped by 2 bases and J by 5 bases, with 11 bases between them. The CDR3 sequence: CASSLAQVDEQYF. In DNA form, the CDR3 reads TGCGCCAGCAGCTTAGCCCAAGTCGACGAGCAGTACTTC. The full variable domain, in which reference TRBV5-1 and TRBJ2-7 provide the parts outside the CDR3, is KAGVTQTPRYLIKTRGQQVTLSCSPISGHRSVSWYQQTPGQGLQFLFEYFSETQRNKGNFPGRFSGRQFSNSRSEMNVSTLELGDSALYLCASSLAQVDEQYFGPGTRLTVT.